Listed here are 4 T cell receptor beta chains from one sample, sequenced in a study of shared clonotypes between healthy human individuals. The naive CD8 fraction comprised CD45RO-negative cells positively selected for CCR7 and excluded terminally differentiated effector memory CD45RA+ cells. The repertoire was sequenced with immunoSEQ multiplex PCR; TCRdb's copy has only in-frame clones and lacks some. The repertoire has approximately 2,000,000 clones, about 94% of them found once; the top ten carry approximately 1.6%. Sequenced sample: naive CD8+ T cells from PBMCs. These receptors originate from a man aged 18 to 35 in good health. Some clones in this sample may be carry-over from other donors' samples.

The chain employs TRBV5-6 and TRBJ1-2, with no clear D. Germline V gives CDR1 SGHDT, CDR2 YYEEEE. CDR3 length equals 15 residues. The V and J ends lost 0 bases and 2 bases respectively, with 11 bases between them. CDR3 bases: TGTGCCAGCAGCTTGGGAGCGGGAGGAAACTATGGCTACACCTTC. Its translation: CASSLGAGGNYGYTF.

As DNA, the CDR3 is TGTGCCAGCAGCTTCCGGGACCCATCCAGAGGCACGCAGTATTTT. Its translation is CASSFRDPSRGTQYF. The V gene is TRBV5-8, the J gene TRBJ2-3; possibly TRBD1 or TRBD2 for D (5 bases each). Germline V gene lookup returns CDR1 SGHTS and CDR2 YDEGEE. The CDR3 is 15 amino acids. The germline V and J ends were trimmed by 2 bases and 9 bases, with 19 bases remaining between them.

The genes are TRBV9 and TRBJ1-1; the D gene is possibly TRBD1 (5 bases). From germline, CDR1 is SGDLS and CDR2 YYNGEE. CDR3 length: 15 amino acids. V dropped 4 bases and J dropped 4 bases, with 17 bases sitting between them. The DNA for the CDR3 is TGTGCCAGCAGCCCACCGGGAGCGGGGGGCACTGAAGCTTTCTTT. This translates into CASSPPGAGGTEAFF.

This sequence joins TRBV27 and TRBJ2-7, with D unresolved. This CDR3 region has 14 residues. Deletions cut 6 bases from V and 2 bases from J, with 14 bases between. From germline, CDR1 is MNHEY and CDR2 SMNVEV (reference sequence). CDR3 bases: TGTGCCAGCAGGTTCGTCGGTGGGCCCTACGAGCAGTACTTC. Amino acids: CASRFVGGPYEQYF.